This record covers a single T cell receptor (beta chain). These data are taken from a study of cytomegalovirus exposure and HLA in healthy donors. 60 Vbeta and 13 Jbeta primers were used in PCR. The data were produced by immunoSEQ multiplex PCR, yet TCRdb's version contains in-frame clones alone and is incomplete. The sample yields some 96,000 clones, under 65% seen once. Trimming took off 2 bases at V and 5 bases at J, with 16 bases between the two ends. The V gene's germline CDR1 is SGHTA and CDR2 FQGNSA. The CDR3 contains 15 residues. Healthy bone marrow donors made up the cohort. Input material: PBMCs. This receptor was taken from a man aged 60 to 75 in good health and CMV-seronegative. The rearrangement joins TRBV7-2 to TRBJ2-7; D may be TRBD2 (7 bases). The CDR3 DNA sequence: TGTGCCAGCAGCTTATATAATCGGGGGGCAGACGAGCAGTACTTC. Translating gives CASSLYNRGADEQYF. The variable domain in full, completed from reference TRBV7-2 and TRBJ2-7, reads GAGVSQSPSNKVTEKGKDVELRCDPISGHTALYWYRQSLGQGLEFLIYFQGNSAPDKSGLPSDRFSAERTGGSVSTLTIQRTQQEDSAVYLCASSLYNRGADEQYFGPGTRLTVT.